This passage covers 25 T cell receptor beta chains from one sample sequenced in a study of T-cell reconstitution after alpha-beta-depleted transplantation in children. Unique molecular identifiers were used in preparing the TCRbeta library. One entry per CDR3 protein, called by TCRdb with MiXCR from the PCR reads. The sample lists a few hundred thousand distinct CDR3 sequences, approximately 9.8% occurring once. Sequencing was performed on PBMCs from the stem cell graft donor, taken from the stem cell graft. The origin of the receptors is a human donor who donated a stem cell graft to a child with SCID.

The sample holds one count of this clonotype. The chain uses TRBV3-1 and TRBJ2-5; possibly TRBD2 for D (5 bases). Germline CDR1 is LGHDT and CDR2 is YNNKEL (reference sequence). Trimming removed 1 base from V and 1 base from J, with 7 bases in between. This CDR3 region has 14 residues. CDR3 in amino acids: CASSQGLLQETQYF. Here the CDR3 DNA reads TGTGCCAGCAGCCAAGGACTACTCCAAGAGACCCAGTACTTC.

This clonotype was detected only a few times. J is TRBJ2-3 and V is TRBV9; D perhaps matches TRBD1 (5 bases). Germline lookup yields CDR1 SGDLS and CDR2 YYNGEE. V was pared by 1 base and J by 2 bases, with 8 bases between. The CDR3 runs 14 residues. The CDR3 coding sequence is TGTGCCAGCAGCGTACAGGGATCCACAGATACGCAGTATTTT. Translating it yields CASSVQGSTDTQYF.

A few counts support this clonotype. For the CDR3, the DNA is TGTGCCATCAGGACAGGGGGATCAGAGACCCAGTACTTC. It specifies CAIRTGGSETQYF. The chain couples TRBV10-3 to TRBJ2-5; 9 nucleotides agree with TRBD1. The CDR3 has 13 residues. V trimming: 6 bases; J trimming: 4 bases; junction bases outside the gene matches: 3. The germline V gene encodes CDR1 ENHRY and CDR2 SYGVKD.

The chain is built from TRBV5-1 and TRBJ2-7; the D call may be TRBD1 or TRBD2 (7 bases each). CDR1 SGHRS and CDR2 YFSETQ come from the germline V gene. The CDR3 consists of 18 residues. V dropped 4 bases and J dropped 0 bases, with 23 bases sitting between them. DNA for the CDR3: TGCGCCAGCAGCCCGCTACCTCAGGGGGGGGGCTTCTCCTACGAGCAGTACTTC. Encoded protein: CASSPLPQGGGFSYEQYF.

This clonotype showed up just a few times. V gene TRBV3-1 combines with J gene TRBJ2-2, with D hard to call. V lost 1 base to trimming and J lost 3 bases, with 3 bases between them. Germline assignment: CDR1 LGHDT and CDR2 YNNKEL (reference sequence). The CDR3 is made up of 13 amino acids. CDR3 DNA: TGTGCCAGCAGCCAAGTCGACACCGGGGAGCTGTTTTTT. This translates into CASSQVDTGELFF.

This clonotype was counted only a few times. Here the CDR3 DNA reads TGTGCCAGCAGCCCTCATGGGACGGAGGGTTCACCCCTCCACTTT. Its protein product is CASSPHGTEGSPLHF. The rearrangement links TRBV4-2 to TRBJ1-6; D possibly corresponds to TRBD1 (5 bases). The V gene lost 4 bases and the J gene lost 9 bases, with 16 bases spanning the gap. This CDR3 region has 15 residues. Germline V gene lookup returns CDR1 LGHNA and CDR2 YNFKEQ.

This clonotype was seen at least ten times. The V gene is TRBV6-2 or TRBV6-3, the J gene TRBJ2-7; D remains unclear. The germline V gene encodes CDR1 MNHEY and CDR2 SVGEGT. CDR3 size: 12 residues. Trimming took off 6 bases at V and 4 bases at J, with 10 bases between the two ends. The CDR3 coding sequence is TGTGCCAGCAGCCCCGTCGGTTACGAGCAGTACTTC. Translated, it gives CASSPVGYEQYF.

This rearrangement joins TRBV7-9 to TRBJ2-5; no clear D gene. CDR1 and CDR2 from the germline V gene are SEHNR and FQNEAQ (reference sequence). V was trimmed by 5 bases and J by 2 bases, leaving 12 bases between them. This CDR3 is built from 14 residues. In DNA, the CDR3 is TGTGCCAGCAGCCTCTGGGCCTCTCAAGAGACCCAGTACTTC. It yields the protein CASSLWASQETQYF.

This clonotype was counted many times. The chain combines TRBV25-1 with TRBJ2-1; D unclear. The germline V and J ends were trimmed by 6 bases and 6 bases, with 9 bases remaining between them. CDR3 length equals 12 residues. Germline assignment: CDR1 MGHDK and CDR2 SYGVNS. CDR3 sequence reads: CASRGQINEQFF. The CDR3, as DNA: TGTGCCAGCAGAGGGCAGATCAATGAGCAGTTCTTC. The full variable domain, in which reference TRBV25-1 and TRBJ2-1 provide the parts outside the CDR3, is EADIYQTPRYLVIGTGKKITLECSQTMGHDKMYWYQQDPGMELHLIHYSYGVNSTEKGDLSSESTVSRIRTEHFPLTLESARPSHTSQYLCASRGQINEQFFGPGTRLTVL.

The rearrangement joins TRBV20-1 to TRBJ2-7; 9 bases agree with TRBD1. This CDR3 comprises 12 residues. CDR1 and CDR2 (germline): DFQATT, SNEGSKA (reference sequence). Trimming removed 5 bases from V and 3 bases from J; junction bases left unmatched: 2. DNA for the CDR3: TGCAGTGCTCAGGGACAGGGCTACGAGCAGTACTTC. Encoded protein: CSAQGQGYEQYF.

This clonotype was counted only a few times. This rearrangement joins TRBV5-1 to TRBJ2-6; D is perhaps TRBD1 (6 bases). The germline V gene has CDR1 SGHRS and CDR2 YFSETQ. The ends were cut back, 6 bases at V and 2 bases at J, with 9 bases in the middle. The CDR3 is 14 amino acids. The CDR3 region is CASTTGTGANVLTF. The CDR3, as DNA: TGCGCCAGCACAACAGGGACTGGGGCCAACGTCCTGACTTTC. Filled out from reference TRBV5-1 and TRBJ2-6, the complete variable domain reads KAGVTQTPRYLIKTRGQQVTLSCSPISGHRSVSWYQQTPGQGLQFLFEYFSETQRNKGNFPGRFSGRQFSNSRSEMNVSTLELGDSALYLCASTTGTGANVLTFGAGSRLTVL.

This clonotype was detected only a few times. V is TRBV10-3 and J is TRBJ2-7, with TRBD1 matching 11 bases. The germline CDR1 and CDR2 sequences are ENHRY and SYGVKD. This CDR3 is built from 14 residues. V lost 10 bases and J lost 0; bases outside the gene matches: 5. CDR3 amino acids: CATQGQGASYEQYF. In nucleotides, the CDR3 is TGTGCCACCCAAGGACAGGGGGCCTCCTACGAGCAGTACTTC.

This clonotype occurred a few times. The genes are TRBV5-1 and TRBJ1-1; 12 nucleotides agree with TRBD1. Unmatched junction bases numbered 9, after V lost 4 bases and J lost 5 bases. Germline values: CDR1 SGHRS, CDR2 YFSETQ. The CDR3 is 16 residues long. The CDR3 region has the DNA TGCGCCAGCAGCGAAGGGACAGGGGGCGAGTATACTGAAGCTTTCTTT. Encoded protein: CASSEGTGGEYTEAFF.

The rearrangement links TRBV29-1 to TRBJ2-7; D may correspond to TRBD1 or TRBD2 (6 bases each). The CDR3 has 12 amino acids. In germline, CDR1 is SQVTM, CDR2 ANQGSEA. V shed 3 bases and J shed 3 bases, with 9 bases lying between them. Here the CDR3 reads CSVEEGGYEQYF. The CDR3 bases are TGCAGCGTTGAGGAGGGGGGCTACGAGCAGTACTTC.

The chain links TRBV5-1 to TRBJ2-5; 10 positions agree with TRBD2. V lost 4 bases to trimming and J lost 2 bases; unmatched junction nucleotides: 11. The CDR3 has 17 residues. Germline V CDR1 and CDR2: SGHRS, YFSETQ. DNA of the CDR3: TGCGCCAGCAGCCGCCTGAAAGCGGGGGGGAGACAAGAGACCCAGTACTTC. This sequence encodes CASSRLKAGGRQETQYF.

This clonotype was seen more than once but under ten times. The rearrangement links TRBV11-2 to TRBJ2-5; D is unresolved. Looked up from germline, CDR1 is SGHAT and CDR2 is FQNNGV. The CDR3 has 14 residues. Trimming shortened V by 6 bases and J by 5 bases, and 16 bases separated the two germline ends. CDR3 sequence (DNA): TGTGCCAGCAGACCAGACCCTGCCAGGGAGACCCAGTACTTC. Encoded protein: CASRPDPARETQYF.

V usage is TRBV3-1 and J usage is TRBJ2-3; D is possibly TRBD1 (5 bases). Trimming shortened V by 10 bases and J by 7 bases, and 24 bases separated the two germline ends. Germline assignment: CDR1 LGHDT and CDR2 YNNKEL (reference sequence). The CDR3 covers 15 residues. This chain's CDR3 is CATTKLGTWTHTQYF. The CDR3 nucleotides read TGTGCCACCACCAAGCTGGGCACATGGACACATACGCAGTATTTT.

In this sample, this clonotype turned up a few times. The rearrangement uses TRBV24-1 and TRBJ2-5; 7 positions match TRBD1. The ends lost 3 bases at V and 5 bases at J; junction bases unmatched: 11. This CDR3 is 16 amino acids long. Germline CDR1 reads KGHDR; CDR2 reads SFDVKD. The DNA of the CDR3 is TGTGCCACCAGTGATGATAGAAGCACAGGGGCGGAGACCCAGTACTTC. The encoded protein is CATSDDRSTGAETQYF.

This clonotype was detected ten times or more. The CDR3, as DNA: TGTGCCAGCAGCTTACAGGGCAGAGATACGCAGTATTTT. This gives the protein CASSLQGRDTQYF. The V call is TRBV7-3, the J call TRBJ2-3; D perhaps matches TRBD1 (5 bases). Deletions cut 2 bases from V and 5 bases from J, with 8 bases between. Germline V CDR1 and CDR2: SGHTA, FQGTGA. This CDR3 spans 13 amino acids.

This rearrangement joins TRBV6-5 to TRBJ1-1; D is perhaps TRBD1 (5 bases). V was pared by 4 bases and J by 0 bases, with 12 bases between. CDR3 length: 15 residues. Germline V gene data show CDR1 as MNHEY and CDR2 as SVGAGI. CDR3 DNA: TGTGCCAGCAGTTCCGTGGACACATTGAACACTGAAGCTTTCTTT. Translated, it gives CASSSVDTLNTEAFF.

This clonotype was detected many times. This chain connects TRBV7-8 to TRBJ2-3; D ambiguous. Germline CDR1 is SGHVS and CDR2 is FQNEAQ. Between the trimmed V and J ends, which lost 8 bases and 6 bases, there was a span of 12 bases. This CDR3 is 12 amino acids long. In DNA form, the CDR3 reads TGTGCCAGCCGCACAGTGGGGGATACGCAGTATTTT. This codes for CASRTVGDTQYF.

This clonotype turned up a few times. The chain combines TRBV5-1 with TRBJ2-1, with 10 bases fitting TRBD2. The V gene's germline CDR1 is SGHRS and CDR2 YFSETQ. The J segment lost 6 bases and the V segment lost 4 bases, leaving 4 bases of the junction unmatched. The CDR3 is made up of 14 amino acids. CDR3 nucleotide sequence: TGCGCCAGCAGCGGGGGACTAGCGATCAATGAGCAGTTCTTC. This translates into CASSGGLAINEQFF.

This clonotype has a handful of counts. The CDR3 protein is CASSPWDSRTSGGSSYEQYF. The CDR3 region has the DNA TGTGCCAGCTCACCCTGGGACTCGCGGACTAGCGGGGGATCCTCCTACGAGCAGTACTTC. The chain employs TRBV18 and TRBJ2-7; 13 positions match TRBD2. Germline V gene lookup returns CDR1 KGHSH and CDR2 LQKENI. The CDR3 is 20 amino acids. With 3 bases clipped from V and 0 bases from J, the junction kept 14 bases outside the gene matches.

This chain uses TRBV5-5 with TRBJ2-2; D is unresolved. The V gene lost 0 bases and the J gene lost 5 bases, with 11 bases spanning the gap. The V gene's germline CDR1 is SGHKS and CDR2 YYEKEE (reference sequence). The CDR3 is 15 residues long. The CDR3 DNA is TGTGCCAGCAGCTTGGGGGTAGGACCAACCGGGGAGCTGTTTTTT. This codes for CASSLGVGPTGELFF.

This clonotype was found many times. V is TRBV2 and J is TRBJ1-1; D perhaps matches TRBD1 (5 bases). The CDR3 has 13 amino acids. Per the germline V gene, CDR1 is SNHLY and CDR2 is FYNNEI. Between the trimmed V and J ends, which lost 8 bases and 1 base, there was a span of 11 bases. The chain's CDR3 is CASFGQGNTEAFF. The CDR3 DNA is TGTGCCAGCTTTGGCCAGGGGAACACTGAAGCTTTCTTT.